This TCR beta chain was sequenced in a study of T cell repertoires in cytomegalovirus infection. Study-wide background: Shared public TCR beta signatures pointed to both CMV infection and a matching HLA type. Whole-study findings and limits: Predominance within the ex vivo response was attributable to HLA-C-restricted CMV-specific TCR beta clonotypes.

This clonotype has just a few counts. The antigen is not known. Each CDR3 protein gets one entry after TCRdb re-called the reads with MiXCR. The sample has approximately 490,000 distinct CDR3 sequences; around 11% are singletons. V lost 4 bases, J lost 7 bases, and 15 bases stayed unmatched. This CDR3 is built from 16 residues. Germline lookup yields CDR1 LNHDA and CDR2 SQIVND (reference sequence). Material: PBMCs. V usage is TRBV19 and J usage is TRBJ2-7; 8 nucleotides line up with TRBD1. This receptor was identified in a human donor in good health (CMV status not recorded). Some clones in this sample may be carry-over from other donors' samples. As DNA, the CDR3 is TGTGCCAGTAGTACCCTTCGTGGACAGGGAAGAGAGGAGCAGTACTTC. Protein product: CASSTLRGQGREEQYF. The variable domain in full, completed from reference TRBV19 and TRBJ2-7, reads DGGITQSPKYLFRKEGQNVTLSCEQNLNHDAMYWYRQDPGQGLRLIYYSQIVNDFQKGDIAEGYSVSREKKESFPLTVTSAQKNPTAFYLCASSTLRGQGREEQYFGPGTRLTVT.